This is a list of T cell receptor beta chains from one sample in a study of blood T cells in healthy people across ages. From the 5' RACE reads, TCRdb called clonotypes with MiXCR, one entry per CDR3 protein. The sample yields hundreds of thousands of distinct CDR3 sequences, 45% to 50% seen once. The sample taken for sequencing was blood. All receptors derive from a woman in her fifties or sixties in good health. The conserved cysteine and the conserved F or W are not part of the CDR3 here.

V,J,CDR3
TRBV7-2,TRBJ2-4,ASRAGTSGLNIQY
TRBV4-2,NA,ASSQGASIDEQY
TRBV6-2/TRBV6-3,TRBJ2-1,ASSTTSGKGEQF
TRBV29-1,TRBJ2-5,SVGAQGRGETQY
TRBV12-3/TRBV12-4,TRBJ2-7,ASSSPGQIYEQY
TRBV6-5,TRBJ2-5,ASSYSGQQETQY
TRBV28,TRBJ2-1,ASSFPWTGKF
TRBV4-1,TRBJ2-1,ASSQTGLAGGPYNEQF
TRBV7-2,TRBJ2-2,ASSLRAAVGELF
TRBV4-2,TRBJ2-7,ASSQDPAGYEQY
TRBV5-1,TRBJ2-3,ASSFRGDTDTQY
TRBV9,NA,ASSVATGNNYEQY
TRBV3-1,TRBJ1-5,ASSQDLTGTGGGQPQH
TRBV4-2,TRBJ2-2,ASSLPSPGELF
TRBV29-1,TRBJ1-2,SVPVGGVGNYGYT
TRBV29-1,TRBJ2-1,SVEEEGPYNEQF
TRBV6-1,TRBJ2-3,ASRGNTDTQY
TRBV7-3,TRBJ2-1,ASSNGTWRSNEQF
TRBV29-1,TRBJ2-5,SGGEETQY
TRBV5-6,TRBJ2-4,ASSLRGGGRNIQY
TRBV7-9,TRBJ1-6,ASSLTREESPLH
TRBV5-1,TRBJ2-5,ASSSGNSLQETQY
TRBV10-3,TRBJ2-2,AIRGQLTNTGELF
TRBV19,TRBJ2-1,ATRTSGMYNEQF
TRBV20-1,TRBJ1-5,SASTPRGNQPQH
TRBV20-1,TRBJ2-4,SARGLASAKNIQY
TRBV7-2,TRBJ2-3,ASSLARSGTSTDTQY
TRBV9,TRBJ2-7,ASSGQTGLDEQY
TRBV19,TRBJ2-1,ATALGAYNEQF
TRBV20-1,TRBJ1-4,SARDQNRGKEKLF
TRBV2,TRBJ1-1,ASSEFGMYEAF
TRBV18,TRBJ2-3,ASSPTSGATDTQY
TRBV5-1,TRBJ2-2,ASRWATGELF
TRBV20-1,TRBJ2-2,SAKGPKYTGELF
TRBV7-2,TRBJ2-3,ASSPREARDTQY
TRBV28,TRBJ2-7,ASRTPSSSYEQY
TRBV18,TRBJ2-4,ASSPATGGEYIQY
TRBV20-1,TRBJ2-1,SARRVNEQF
TRBV9,TRBJ2-7,ASSVGLETYEQY
TRBV28,TRBJ1-5,ASSPMGDAQPQH
TRBV7-2,TRBJ2-1,ASRAGTGGFNEQF
TRBV7-2,TRBJ2-7,ASSLAGSVDEQY
TRBV28,TRBJ2-1,ASSSRGAGVYEQF
TRBV6-2/TRBV6-3,TRBJ1-1,ASSYSAADPFPEAF
TRBV28,TRBJ2-5,ASSLPGLAQETQY
TRBV12-3/TRBV12-4,TRBJ1-6,ASSPMTGVNSPLH
TRBV24-1,TRBJ1-2,ATSDPGAGERGYT
TRBV3-1,TRBJ2-5,ASSLRGTASEQY
TRBV7-2,TRBJ2-7,ASSLGTSWDEQY
TRBV29-1,TRBJ1-2,SVERGVNYGYT
TRBV4-3,TRBJ2-1,ASSPRTAYNEQF
TRBV4-3,TRBJ2-3,ASSQEPAFFTDTQY
TRBV29-1,TRBJ2-7,SVLTDRTYEQY
TRBV25-1,TRBJ2-5,ASSELSGARKKTQY
TRBV3-1,TRBJ2-1,ASSQGGAAGQF
TRBV27,TRBJ2-2,ASSLEAGTGRGTGELF
TRBV28,TRBJ2-7,ASSFELAYYEQY
TRBV9,TRBJ2-4,ASSVAGGRNIQY
TRBV20-1,TRBJ1-1,SARDAEGALNTEAF